This record looks at one T cell receptor beta chain sequence and its context. Germline V gene sequence: CDR1 MDHEN, CDR2 SYDVKM. This CDR3 is built from 11 residues. After re-calling the 5' RACE reads, TCRdb lists one entry per CDR3 protein, DNA absent. The ten most abundant clones cover roughly 10% of a sample with 400,000 or so distinct CDR3 sequences. This specimen comes from a study of T cells expressing NK-cell markers. Across the whole study: The authors sequenced eight donors, of whom seven were HCMV-seropositive and one was seronegative.

The material sequenced was blood T cells: a sorted CD56 or NKG2C T cell subset, CD4+ or CD8+ T cells, or bulk PBMC T cells (not recorded which). This receptor was taken from a woman in her forties or fifties in good health. The chain carries TRBV28 and TRBJ1-4. This CDR3 reads CASSQLEKLFF.